This T cell receptor beta chain was recovered during a study of OX40 agonist ivuxolimab in advanced cancers. Study background: There were three patients with partial responses, one having hepatocellular carcinoma and two cutaneous melanoma.

Germline V gene lookup returns CDR1 LNHDA and CDR2 SQIVND (reference sequence). The CDR3 spans 16 residues. V shed 5 bases and J shed 3 bases, with 17 bases lying between them. Sequenced by immunoSEQ multiplex PCR; TCRdb stores in-frame clones only, minus some. The table includes approximately 52,000 clones, about 86% detected once. The chain links TRBV19 to TRBJ2-1; perhaps TRBD1 as D (6 bases). This clonotype was obtained from an adult with an advanced solid tumor such as melanoma, head and neck, liver or kidney cancer. The sequenced sample was CD4+ or CD8+ T cells sorted from blood, obtained in a trial of the OX40 agonist ivuxolimab. The DNA of the CDR3 is TGTGCCAGTAGTTACAGGGAGCCCACTCTCTACAATGAGCAGTTCTTC. This gives the protein CASSYREPTLYNEQFF.